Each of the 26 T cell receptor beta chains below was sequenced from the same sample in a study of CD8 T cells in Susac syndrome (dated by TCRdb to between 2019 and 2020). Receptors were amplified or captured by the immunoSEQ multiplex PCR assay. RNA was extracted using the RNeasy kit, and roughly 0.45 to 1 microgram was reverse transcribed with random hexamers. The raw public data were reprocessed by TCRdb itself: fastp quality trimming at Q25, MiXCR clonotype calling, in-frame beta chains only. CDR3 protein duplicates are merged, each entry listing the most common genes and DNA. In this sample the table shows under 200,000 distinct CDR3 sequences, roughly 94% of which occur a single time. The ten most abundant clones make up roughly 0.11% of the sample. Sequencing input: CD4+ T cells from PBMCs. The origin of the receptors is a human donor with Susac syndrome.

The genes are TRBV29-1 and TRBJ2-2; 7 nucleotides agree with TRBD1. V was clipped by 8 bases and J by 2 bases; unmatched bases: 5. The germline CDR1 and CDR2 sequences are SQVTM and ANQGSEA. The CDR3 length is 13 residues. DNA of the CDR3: TGCAGCACGGGACAGACTAACACCGGGGAGCTGTTTTTT. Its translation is CSTGQTNTGELFF.

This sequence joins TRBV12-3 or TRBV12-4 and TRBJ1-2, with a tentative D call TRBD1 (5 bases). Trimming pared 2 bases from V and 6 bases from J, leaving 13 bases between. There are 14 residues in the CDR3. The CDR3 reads CASSLFKGTDGYTF. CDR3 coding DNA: TGTGCCAGCAGTTTATTTAAGGGGACGGATGGCTACACCTTC.

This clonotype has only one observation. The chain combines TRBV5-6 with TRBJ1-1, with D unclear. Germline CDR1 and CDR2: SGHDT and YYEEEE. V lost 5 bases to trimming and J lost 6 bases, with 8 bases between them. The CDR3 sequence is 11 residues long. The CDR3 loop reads CASRLRAEAFF. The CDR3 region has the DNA TGTGCCAGCAGACTGAGGGCTGAAGCTTTCTTT.

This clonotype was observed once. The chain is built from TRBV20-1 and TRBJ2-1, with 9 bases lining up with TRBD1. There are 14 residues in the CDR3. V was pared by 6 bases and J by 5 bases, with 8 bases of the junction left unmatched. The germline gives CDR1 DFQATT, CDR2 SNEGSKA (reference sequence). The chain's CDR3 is CSADPGTGHNEQFF. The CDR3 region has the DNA TGCAGTGCCGACCCGGGGACAGGGCACAATGAGCAGTTCTTC.

The CDR3 here is CASSQDVRSNQPQHF. The CDR3 DNA sequence: TGTGCCAGCAGCCAAGATGTTAGGAGCAATCAGCCCCAGCATTTT. The chain employs TRBV4-2 and TRBJ1-5, with no clear D. Germline V gene lookup returns CDR1 LGHNA and CDR2 YNFKEQ. V gave up 0 bases and J gave up 1 base, with 7 bases separating them. This CDR3 has 15 amino acids.

CDR3 region: CSATGTGNTEAFF. CDR3 DNA sequence: TGCAGTGCTACCGGGACGGGGAACACTGAAGCTTTCTTT. V usage is TRBV20-1 and J usage is TRBJ1-1, with D possibly TRBD1 on 5 matching bases. Per the germline V gene, CDR1 is DFQATT and CDR2 is SNEGSKA (reference sequence). This CDR3 region has 13 residues. Between the trimmed V and J ends, which lost 4 bases and 1 base, there was a span of 10 bases.

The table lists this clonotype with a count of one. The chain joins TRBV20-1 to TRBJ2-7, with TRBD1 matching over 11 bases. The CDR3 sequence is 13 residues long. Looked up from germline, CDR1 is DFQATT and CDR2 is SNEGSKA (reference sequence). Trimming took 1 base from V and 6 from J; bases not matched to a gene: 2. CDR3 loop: CSARGGTGGEQYF. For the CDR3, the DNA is TGCAGTGCTAGAGGCGGGACAGGGGGCGAGCAGTACTTC.

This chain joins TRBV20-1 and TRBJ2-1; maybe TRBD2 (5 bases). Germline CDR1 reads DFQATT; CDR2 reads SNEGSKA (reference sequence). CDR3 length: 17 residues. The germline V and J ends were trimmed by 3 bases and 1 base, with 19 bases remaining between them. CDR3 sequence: CSASFGAASKSYNEQFF. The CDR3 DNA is TGCAGTGCTAGCTTCGGAGCGGCGTCAAAATCCTACAATGAGCAGTTCTTC.

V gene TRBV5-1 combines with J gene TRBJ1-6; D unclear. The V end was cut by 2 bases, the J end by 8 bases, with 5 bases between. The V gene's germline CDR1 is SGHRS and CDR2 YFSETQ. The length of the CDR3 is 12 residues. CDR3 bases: TGCGCCAGCAGCTTTGAGGATTCACCCCTCCACTTT. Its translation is CASSFEDSPLHF.

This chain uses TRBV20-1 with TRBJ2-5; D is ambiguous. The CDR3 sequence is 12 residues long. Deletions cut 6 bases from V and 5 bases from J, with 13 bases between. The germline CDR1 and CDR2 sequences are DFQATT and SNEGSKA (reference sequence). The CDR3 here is CSAASLGETQYF. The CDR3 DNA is TGCAGTGCCGCGAGCCTAGGGGAGACCCAGTACTTC.

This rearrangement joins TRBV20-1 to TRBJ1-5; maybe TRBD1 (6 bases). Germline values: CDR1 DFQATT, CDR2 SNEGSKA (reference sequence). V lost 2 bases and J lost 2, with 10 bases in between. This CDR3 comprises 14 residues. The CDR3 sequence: CSARFRGRNQPQHF. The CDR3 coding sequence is TGCAGTGCTAGATTCAGGGGACGCAATCAGCCCCAGCATTTT.

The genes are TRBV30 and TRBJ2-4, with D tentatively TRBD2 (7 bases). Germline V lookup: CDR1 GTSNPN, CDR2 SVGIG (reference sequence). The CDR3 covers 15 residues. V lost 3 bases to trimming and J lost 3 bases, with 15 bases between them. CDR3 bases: TGTGCCTGGAGGATGGCGGGGGCCGGCAAAAACATTCAGTACTTC. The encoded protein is CAWRMAGAGKNIQYF.

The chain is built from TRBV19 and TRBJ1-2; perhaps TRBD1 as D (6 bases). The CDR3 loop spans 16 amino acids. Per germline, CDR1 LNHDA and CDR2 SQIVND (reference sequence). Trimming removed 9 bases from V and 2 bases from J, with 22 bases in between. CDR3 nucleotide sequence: TGTGCCAGCACCACGCGAGGGAGGGGGGACAACTATGGCTACACCTTC. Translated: CASTTRGRGDNYGYTF.

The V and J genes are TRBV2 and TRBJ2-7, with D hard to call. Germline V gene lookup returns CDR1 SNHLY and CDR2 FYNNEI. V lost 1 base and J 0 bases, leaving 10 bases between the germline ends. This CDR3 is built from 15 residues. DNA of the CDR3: TGTGCCAGCAGTGAAGAAGCAGGCTACTCCTACGAGCAGTACTTC. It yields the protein CASSEEAGYSYEQYF.

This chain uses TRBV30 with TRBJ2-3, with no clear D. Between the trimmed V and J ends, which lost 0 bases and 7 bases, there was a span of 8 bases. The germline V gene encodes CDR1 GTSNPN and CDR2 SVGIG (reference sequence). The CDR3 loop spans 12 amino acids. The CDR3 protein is CAWSVGENTQYF. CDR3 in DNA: TGTGCCTGGAGTGTCGGTGAGAATACGCAGTATTTT.

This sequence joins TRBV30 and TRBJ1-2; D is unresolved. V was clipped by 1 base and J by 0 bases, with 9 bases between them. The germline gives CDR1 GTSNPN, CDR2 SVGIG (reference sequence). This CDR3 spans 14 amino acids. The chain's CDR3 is CAWSADPANYGYTF. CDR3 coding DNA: TGTGCCTGGAGTGCCGACCCCGCTAACTATGGCTACACCTTC. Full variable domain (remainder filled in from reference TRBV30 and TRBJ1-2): SQTIHQWPATLVQPVGSPLSLECTVEGTSNPNLYWYRQAAGRGLQLLFYSVGIGQISSEVPQNLSASRPQDRQFILSSKKLLLSDSGFYLCAWSADPANYGYTFGSGTRLTVV.

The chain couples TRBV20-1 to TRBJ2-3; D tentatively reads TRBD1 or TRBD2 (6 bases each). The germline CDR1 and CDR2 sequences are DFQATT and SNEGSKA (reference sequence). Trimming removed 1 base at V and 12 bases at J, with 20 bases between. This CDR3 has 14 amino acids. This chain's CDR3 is CSARAPQRGDQQYF. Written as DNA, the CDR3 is TGCAGTGCTAGAGCCCCTCAAAGGGGGGACCAACAGTATTTT.

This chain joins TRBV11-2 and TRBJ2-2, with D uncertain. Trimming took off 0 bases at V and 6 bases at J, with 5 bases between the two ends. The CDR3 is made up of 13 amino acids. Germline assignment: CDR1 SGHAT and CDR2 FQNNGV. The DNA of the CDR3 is TGTGCCAGCAGCTTAGATGTTGCCGGGGAGCTGTTTTTT. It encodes CASSLDVAGELFF.

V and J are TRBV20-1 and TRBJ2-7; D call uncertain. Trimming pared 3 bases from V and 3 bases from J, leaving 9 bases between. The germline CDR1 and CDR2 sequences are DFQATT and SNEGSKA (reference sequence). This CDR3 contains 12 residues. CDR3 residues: CSASQINYEQYF. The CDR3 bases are TGCAGTGCTAGTCAAATAAACTACGAGCAGTACTTC.

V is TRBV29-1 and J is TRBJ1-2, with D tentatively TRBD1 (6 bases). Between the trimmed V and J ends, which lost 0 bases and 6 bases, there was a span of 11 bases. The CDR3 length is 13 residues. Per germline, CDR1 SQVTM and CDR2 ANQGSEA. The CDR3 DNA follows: TGCAGCGTTGAAGAGGGGGCGCGGGATGGCTACACCTTC. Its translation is CSVEEGARDGYTF.

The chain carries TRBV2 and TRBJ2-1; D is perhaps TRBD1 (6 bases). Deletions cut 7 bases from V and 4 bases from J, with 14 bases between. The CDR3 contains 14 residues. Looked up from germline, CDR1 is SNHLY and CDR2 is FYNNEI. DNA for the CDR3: TGTGCCAGCACCGAACTAGGGGGATACAATGAGCAGTTCTTC. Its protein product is CASTELGGYNEQFF.

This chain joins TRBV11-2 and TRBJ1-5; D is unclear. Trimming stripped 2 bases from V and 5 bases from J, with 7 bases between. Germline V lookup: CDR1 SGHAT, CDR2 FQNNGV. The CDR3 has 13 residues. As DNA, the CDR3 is TGTGCCAGCAGCTTAAGTCTGGATCAGCCCCAGCATTTT. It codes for CASSLSLDQPQHF.

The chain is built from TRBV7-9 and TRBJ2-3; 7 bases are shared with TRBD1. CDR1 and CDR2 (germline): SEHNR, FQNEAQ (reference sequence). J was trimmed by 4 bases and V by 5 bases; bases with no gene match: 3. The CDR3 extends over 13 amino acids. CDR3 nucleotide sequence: TGTGCCAGCAGCGCGACAGGGCCAGATACGCAGTATTTT. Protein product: CASSATGPDTQYF. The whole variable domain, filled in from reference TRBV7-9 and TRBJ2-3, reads DTGVSQNPRHKITKRGQNVTFRCDPISEHNRLYWYRQTLGQGPEFLTYFQNEAQLEKSRLLSDRFSAERPKGSFSTLEIQRTEQGDSAMYLCASSATGPDTQYFGPGTRLTVL.

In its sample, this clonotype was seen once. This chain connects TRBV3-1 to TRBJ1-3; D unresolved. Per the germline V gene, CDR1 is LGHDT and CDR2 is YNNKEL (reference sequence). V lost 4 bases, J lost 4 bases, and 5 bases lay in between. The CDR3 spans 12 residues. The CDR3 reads CASSPPGNTIYF. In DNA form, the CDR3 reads TGTGCCAGCAGCCCCCCCGGAAACACCATATATTTT. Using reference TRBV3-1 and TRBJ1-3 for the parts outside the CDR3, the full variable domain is DTAVSQTPKYLVTQMGNDKSIKCEQNLGHDTMYWYKQDSKKFLKIMFSYNNKELIINETVPNRFSPKSPDKAHLNLHINSLELGDSAVYFCASSPPGNTIYFGEGSWLTVV.

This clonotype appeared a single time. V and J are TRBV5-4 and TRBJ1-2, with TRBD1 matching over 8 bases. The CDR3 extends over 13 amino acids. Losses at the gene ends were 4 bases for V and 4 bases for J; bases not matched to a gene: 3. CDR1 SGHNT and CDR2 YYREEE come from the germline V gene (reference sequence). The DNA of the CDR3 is TGTGCCAGCAGCCGGACAGGGTTCTATGGCTACACCTTC. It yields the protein CASSRTGFYGYTF.

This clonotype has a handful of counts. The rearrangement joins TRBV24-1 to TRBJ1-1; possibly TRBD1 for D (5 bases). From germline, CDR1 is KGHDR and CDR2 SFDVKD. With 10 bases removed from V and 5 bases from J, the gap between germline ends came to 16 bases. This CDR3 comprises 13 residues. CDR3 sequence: CATSDGGGTEAFF. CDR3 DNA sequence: TGTGCCACTAGCGACGGGGGTGGGACTGAAGCTTTCTTT.